The clone carrying this T cell receptor (beta chain) was found a few times. Its antigen is not identified. The entry originates in a study of OX40 agonist ivuxolimab in advanced cancers. The overall study: Every 2 weeks, ivuxolimab was infused into the patients intravenously at between 0.01 and 10 mg/kg. Study-wide findings and caveats: Relatively little clonal expansion, among the lowest observed, appeared in partial responders at 0.1-3.0 mg/kg. Dosing at 0.1 to 3.0 mg/kg was accompanied by clonal expansion of CD4+ and CD8+ blood T cells by week 6.

Assay: immunoSEQ multiplex PCR; the TCRdb copy retains only in-frame clones and omits some. The sample shows 55,000 to 75,000 clones, around 84% of them seen only once. Germline V gene sequence: CDR1 MNHEY, CDR2 SMNVEV (reference sequence). This CDR3 has 14 amino acids. V lost 5 bases and J lost 2, with 13 bases in between. The V call is TRBV27, the J call TRBJ2-7; D tentatively fits TRBD1 or TRBD2 (5 bases each). This TCR was recovered from an adult with an advanced solid tumor such as melanoma, head and neck, liver or kidney cancer. The sequences come from CD4+ or CD8+ T cells sorted from blood, collected in a trial of the OX40 agonist ivuxolimab. CDR3 DNA sequence: TGTGCCAGCAGTCGGCCGGGGCGTCCCTACGAGCAGTACTTC. Protein: CASSRPGRPYEQYF.